The entry below describes one T cell receptor beta chain. Antigen specificity is unknown. A much larger clone lies one base from this, so it may be a read error. At the time of active disease, bone marrow was collected from every patient. This sample was included in a study of read filtering for tumor transcriptome and immune sequencing. Study as a whole: The cohort had more than 16 men and over eleven women aged roughly 47 to 85, mean approximately 66 years.

This library used roughly 370 ng RNA and molecular barcoded adaptors spanning alpha/delta and beta/gamma chains. In TCRdb, the reads were re-called with MiXCR into one record per CDR3 protein. The repertoire holds about 46,000 distinct CDR3 sequences, with about 20% as singletons. Study observations and caveats: Without single-read clonotypes, shared clonotype proportions correlated more between IR-seq and RNA-seq.

Sequenced input: a population of CD138-negative cells sorted from bone marrow. The clonotype originates from a donor at least 40 years old with multiple myeloma.

This CDR3 is CGASSGRAYEQYF. The CDR3 nucleotides are TGCGGTGCTAGTAGCGGGAGGGCCTACGAGCAGTACTTC. This sequence joins TRBV20-1 and TRBJ2-7; 11 bases are a match to TRBD2. CDR1 is DFQATT and CDR2 is SNEGSKA in the germline V gene (reference sequence). This CDR3 has 13 amino acids.